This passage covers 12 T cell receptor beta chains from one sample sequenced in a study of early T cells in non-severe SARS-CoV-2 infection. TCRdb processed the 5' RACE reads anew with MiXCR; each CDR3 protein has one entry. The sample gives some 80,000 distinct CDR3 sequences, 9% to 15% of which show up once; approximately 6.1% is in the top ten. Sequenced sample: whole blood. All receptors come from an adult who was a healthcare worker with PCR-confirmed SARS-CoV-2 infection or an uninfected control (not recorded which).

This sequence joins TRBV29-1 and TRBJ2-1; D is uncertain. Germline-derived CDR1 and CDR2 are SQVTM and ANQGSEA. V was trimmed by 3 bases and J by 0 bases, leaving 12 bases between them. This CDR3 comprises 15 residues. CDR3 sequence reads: CSVDSDQSSYNEQFF. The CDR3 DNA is TGCAGCGTTGACTCGGACCAGAGCTCCTACAATGAGCAGTTCTTC.

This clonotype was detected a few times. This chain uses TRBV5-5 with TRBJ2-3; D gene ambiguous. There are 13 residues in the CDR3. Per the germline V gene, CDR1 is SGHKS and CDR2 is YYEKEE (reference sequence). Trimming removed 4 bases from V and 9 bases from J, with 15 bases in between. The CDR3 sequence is CASSHLPSDTQYF. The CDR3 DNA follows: TGTGCCAGCAGCCATCTCCCCTCTGACACGCAGTATTTT.

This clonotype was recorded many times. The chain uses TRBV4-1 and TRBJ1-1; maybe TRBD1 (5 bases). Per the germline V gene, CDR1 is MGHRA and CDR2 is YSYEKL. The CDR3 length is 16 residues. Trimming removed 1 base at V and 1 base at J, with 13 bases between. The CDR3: CASSQVDIYPNTEAFF. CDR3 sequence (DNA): TGCGCCAGCAGCCAAGTGGACATCTACCCGAACACTGAAGCTTTCTTT.

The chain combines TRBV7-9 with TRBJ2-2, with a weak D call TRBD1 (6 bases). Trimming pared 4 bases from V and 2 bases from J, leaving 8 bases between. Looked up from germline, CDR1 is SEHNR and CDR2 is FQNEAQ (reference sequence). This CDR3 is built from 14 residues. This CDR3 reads CASSSGQNTGELFF. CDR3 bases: TGTGCCAGCAGCTCGGGACAAAACACCGGGGAGCTGTTTTTT.

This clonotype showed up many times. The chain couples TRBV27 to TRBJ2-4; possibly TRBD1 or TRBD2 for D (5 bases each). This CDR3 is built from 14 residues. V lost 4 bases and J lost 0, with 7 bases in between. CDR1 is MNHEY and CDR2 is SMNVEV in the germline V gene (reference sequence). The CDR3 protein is CASSSGLAKNIQYF. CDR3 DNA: TGTGCCAGCAGTTCGGGGCTAGCCAAAAACATTCAGTACTTC.

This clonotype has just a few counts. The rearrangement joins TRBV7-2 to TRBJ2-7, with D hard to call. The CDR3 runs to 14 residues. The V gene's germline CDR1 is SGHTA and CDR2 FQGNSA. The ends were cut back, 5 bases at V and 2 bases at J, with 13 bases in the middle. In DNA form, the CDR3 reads TGTGCCAGCAGCATCTACAGAGTCCCCTACGAGCAGTACTTC. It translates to CASSIYRVPYEQYF.

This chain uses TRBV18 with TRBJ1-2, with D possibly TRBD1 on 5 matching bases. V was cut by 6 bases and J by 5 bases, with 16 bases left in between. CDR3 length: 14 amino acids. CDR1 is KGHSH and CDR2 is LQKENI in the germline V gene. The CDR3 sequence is CASSQQTEAYGYTF. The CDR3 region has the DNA TGTGCCAGCTCGCAGCAGACAGAGGCTTATGGCTACACCTTC.

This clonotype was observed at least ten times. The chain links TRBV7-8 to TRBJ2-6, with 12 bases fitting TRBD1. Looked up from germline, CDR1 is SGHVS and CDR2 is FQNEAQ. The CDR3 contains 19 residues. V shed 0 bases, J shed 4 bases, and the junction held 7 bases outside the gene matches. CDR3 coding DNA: TGTGCCAGCAGCTTAGCCGGGACAGGGGGCTTATCGGGGGCCAACGTCCTGACTTTC. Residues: CASSLAGTGGLSGANVLTF.

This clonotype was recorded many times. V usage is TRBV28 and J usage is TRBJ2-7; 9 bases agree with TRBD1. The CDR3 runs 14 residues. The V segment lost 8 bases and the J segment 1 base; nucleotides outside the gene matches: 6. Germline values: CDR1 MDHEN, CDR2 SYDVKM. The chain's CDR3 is CASHPGQGSYEQYF. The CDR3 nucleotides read TGTGCCAGCCACCCGGGACAGGGATCCTACGAGCAGTACTTC.

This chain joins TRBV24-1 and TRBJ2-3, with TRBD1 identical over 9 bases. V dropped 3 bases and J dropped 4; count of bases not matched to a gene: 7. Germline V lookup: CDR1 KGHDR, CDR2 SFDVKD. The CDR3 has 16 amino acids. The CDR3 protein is CATSDPWDRAADTQYF. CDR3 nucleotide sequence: TGTGCCACCAGTGATCCCTGGGACAGGGCGGCAGATACGCAGTATTTT.

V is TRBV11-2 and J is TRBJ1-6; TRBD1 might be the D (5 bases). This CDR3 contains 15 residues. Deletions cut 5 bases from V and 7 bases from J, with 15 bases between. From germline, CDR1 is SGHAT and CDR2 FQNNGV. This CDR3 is CASSGEGLRNSPLHF. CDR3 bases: TGTGCCAGCAGCGGGGAGGGGCTACGCAATTCACCCCTCCACTTT.

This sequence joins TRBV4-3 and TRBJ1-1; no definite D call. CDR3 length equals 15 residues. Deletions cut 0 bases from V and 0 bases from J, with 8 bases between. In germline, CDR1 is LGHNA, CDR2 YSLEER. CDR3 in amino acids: CASSQDYVLNTEAFF. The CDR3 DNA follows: TGCGCCAGCAGCCAAGATTACGTGTTGAACACTGAAGCTTTCTTT.